Each of the 8 T cell receptor beta chains below was sequenced from the same sample in a study of cytomegalovirus exposure and HLA in healthy donors. This PCR relied on a set of 60 Vbeta primers and 13 Jbeta primers. Using immunoSEQ multiplex PCR, the repertoire was profiled, and TCRdb retains in-frame clones only, with some absent. This table lists about 210,000 clones. The sample taken for sequencing was PBMCs. Receptor source: a young woman in good health and CMV-seropositive.

The chain carries TRBV28 and TRBJ2-7; 11 bases map to TRBD2. Germline loops: CDR1 MDHEN, CDR2 SYDVKM. V lost 3 bases, J lost 3 bases, and 4 bases stayed unmatched. This CDR3 is built from 15 residues. The chain's CDR3 is CASSFTSGSFYEQYF. The DNA of the CDR3 is TGTGCCAGCAGTTTTACTAGCGGGAGCTTCTACGAGCAGTACTTC.

The gene calls are TRBV18 and TRBJ1-6; D remains unclear. V lost 3 bases and J 7 bases, leaving 4 bases between the germline ends. Germline CDR1 KGHSH, CDR2 LQKENI. The CDR3 length is 12 residues. The chain's CDR3 is CASSPGNSPLHF. CDR3 nucleotide sequence: TGTGCCAGCTCACCCGGGAATTCACCCCTCCACTTT.

The chain carries TRBV11-3 and TRBJ2-2, with D unresolved. Trimming removed 5 bases from V and 4 bases from J, with 11 bases in between. The CDR3 sequence is 14 residues long. The germline CDR1 and CDR2 sequences are SGHNT and YENEEA. CDR3 sequence: CASSGSQSTGELFF. Written as DNA, the CDR3 is TGTGCCAGCAGCGGCTCACAGTCCACCGGGGAGCTGTTTTTT.

The V and J genes are TRBV10-3 and TRBJ2-3; D remains unclear. Germline values: CDR1 ENHRY, CDR2 SYGVKD. The length of the CDR3 is 13 residues. V shed 6 bases and J shed 7 bases, with 14 bases lying between them. CDR3 in amino acids: CAIRKDLENTQYF. The CDR3 region has the DNA TGTGCCATCAGGAAGGATCTAGAAAATACGCAGTATTTT.

The V gene is TRBV14, the J gene TRBJ1-4; D call uncertain. V lost 4 bases and J 5 bases, leaving 5 bases between the germline ends. CDR1 is SGHDN and CDR2 is FVKESK in the germline V gene. This CDR3 region has 12 residues. The CDR3 nucleotides are TGTGCCAGCAGCCCGTCGAATGAAAAACTGTTTTTT. Amino acid sequence: CASSPSNEKLFF.

The rearrangement uses TRBV5-1 and TRBJ2-5; a weak D match, TRBD2 (6 bases). There are 13 residues in the CDR3. CDR1 is SGHRS, CDR2 YFSETQ, per germline. The V end lost 5 bases, the J end lost 4 bases, and 12 bases lay between the germline ends. This CDR3 reads CASRNQGGETQYF. The CDR3 DNA sequence: TGCGCCAGCAGGAACCAGGGAGGAGAGACCCAGTACTTC.

The chain joins TRBV6-1 to TRBJ2-3; a weak D match, TRBD2 (5 bases). This CDR3 comprises 14 residues. The ends were cut back, 1 base at V and 11 bases at J, with 16 bases in the middle. CDR1 is MNHNS and CDR2 is SASEGT in the germline V gene. The CDR3 region is CASSEVVEVGKQYF. CDR3 sequence (DNA): TGTGCCAGCAGTGAAGTCGTGGAGGTCGGAAAGCAGTATTTT.

The rearrangement links TRBV25-1 to TRBJ2-1; 7 positions match TRBD2. The CDR3 consists of 15 residues. The V and J ends lost 8 bases and 4 bases, in that order; junction bases with no gene match: 11. CDR1 is MGHDK, CDR2 SYGVNS, per germline. CDR3 sequence: CASGEGRGVYNEQFF. The DNA for the CDR3 is TGTGCCAGCGGGGAGGGACGGGGGGTATACAATGAGCAGTTCTTC.